The 32 T cell receptor beta chains listed next were all sequenced from one sample in a study of technical replicates of blood from several donors. The repertoire was sequenced with immunoSEQ multiplex PCR; TCRdb's copy has only in-frame clones and lacks some. This sample yields about 81,000 clones, of which nearly 97% are seen a single time; 0.3% to 0.4% belongs to the top ten. The sequencing input was T cells isolated from PBMCs. These receptors were taken from a human donor in good health.

The CDR3 bases are TGCGCCAGCAGCCAAGAACAGGGGAGGTATCAGCCCCAGCATTTT. Encoded protein: CASSQEQGRYQPQHF. The chain is built from TRBV4-1 and TRBJ1-5; TRBD1 agrees at 7 bases. The germline V gene has CDR1 MGHRA and CDR2 YSYEKL. J lost 5 bases, V lost 0 bases, and 4 bases had no gene match. The CDR3 contains 15 residues.

This clone turned up a few times. The rearrangement links TRBV5-6 to TRBJ1-2, with a weak D call TRBD1 (5 bases). V gave up 4 bases and J gave up 4 bases, with 17 bases separating them. Per germline, CDR1 SGHDT and CDR2 YYEEEE. This CDR3 comprises 15 residues. CDR3 amino acids: CASSLWGDSRYGYTF. Here the CDR3 DNA reads TGTGCCAGCAGCCTCTGGGGGGACTCCCGCTATGGCTACACCTTC.

This clone has a single count. This chain uses TRBV9 with TRBJ2-3; 8 nucleotides align to TRBD1. V lost 0 bases and J lost 4; bases outside the gene matches: 16. This CDR3 contains 19 residues. Germline assignment: CDR1 SGDLS and CDR2 YYNGEE. CDR3 nucleotide sequence: TGTGCCAGCAGCGTAGCCATGGGGGTAGGACAGGGCATTTCAGATACGCAGTATTTT. Encoded protein: CASSVAMGVGQGISDTQYF.

This clone has just one count. The CDR3 DNA is TGTGCCAGCAGCCCTAGTGGAGGTTTCTACGAGCAGTACTTC. It is translated as CASSPSGGFYEQYF. The chain recombines TRBV7-9 with TRBJ2-7; TRBD2 is a possible D gene (5 bases). CDR1 is SEHNR, CDR2 FQNEAQ, per germline (reference sequence). The ends were cut back, 5 bases at V and 3 bases at J, with 14 bases in the middle. The CDR3 loop spans 14 amino acids.

The V gene is TRBV5-1, the J gene TRBJ1-1; D remains unclear. The CDR3 is 15 residues long. V shed 2 bases and J shed 1 base, with 12 bases lying between them. Looked up from germline, CDR1 is SGHRS and CDR2 is YFSETQ. As DNA, the CDR3 is TGCGCCAGCAGCTTTGGTCCGCAGAAGAACACTGAAGCTTTCTTT. Its translation: CASSFGPQKNTEAFF.

The chain combines TRBV5-4 with TRBJ1-4; D is ambiguous. The CDR3 is made up of 14 amino acids. Germline CDR1 and CDR2: SGHNT and YYREEE (reference sequence). Trimming took off 1 base at V and 7 bases at J, with 11 bases between the two ends. The CDR3 region has the DNA TGTGCCAGCAGCTTGTCGGGTTTGGGTGAAAAACTGTTTTTT. Protein product: CASSLSGLGEKLFF. Full variable domain (missing parts from reference TRBV5-4 and TRBJ1-4): ETGVTQSPTHLIKTRGQQVTLRCSSQSGHNTVSWYQQALGQGPQFIFQYYREEENGRGNFPPRFSGLQFPNYSSELNVNALELDDSALYLCASSLSGLGEKLFFGSGTQLSVL.

This clone was recorded once. This chain connects TRBV28 to TRBJ1-5, with 8 positions matching TRBD1. The germline V gene has CDR1 MDHEN and CDR2 SYDVKM. J was trimmed by 6 bases and V by 3 bases; bases with no gene match: 7. The CDR3 runs to 15 residues. DNA for the CDR3: TGTGCCAGCAGTTTTCCCGCAGGGGGCCTTCAGCCCCAGCATTTT. This codes for CASSFPAGGLQPQHF.

The chain is built from TRBV14 and TRBJ2-1; D perhaps matches TRBD2 (6 bases). Looked up from germline, CDR1 is SGHDN and CDR2 is FVKESK. V was cut by 1 base and J by 2 bases, with 6 bases left in between. The CDR3 length is 14 residues. The CDR3 protein is CASSQGGAYNEQFF. Written as DNA, the CDR3 is TGTGCCAGCAGCCAAGGGGGGGCCTACAATGAGCAGTTCTTC.

The rearrangement uses TRBV18 and TRBJ2-7; 8 nucleotides agree with TRBD2. V lost 3 bases to trimming and J lost 3 bases; unmatched junction nucleotides: 4. CDR1 is KGHSH and CDR2 is LQKENI in the germline V gene. The CDR3 runs 14 residues. CDR3 bases: TGTGCCAGCTCACCCAGGACTAGCAGCTACGAGCAGTACTTC. It codes for CASSPRTSSYEQYF.

The chain carries TRBV11-3 and TRBJ2-1; TRBD1 might be the D (6 bases). V was clipped by 5 bases and J by 4 bases, with 18 bases between them. The length of the CDR3 is 16 residues. Looked up from germline, CDR1 is SGHNT and CDR2 is YENEEA. The CDR3 bases are TGTGCCAGCAGCAAGGAAGGGGAACAGGGATACAATGAGCAGTTCTTC. The encoded protein is CASSKEGEQGYNEQFF.

V and J are TRBV4-1 and TRBJ1-1, with D tentatively TRBD1 (6 bases). The CDR3 covers 16 residues. Germline CDR1 reads MGHRA; CDR2 reads YSYEKL. V was pared by 0 bases and J by 2 bases, with 13 bases between. CDR3 loop: CASSQDQGRGNTEAFF. Written as DNA, the CDR3 is TGCGCCAGCAGCCAAGATCAGGGCAGGGGAAACACTGAAGCTTTCTTT.

J is TRBJ1-1 and V is TRBV25-1; tentative D call: TRBD1 (6 bases). There are 13 residues in the CDR3. The V end was cut by 6 bases, the J end by 1 base, with 9 bases between. Germline V CDR1 and CDR2: MGHDK, SYGVNS. The CDR3 region has the DNA TGTGCCAGCAGAGAGACAGGGAACACTGAAGCTTTCTTT. It specifies CASRETGNTEAFF.

J is TRBJ2-3 and V is TRBV5-6, with 8 positions matching TRBD2. J lost 13 bases, V lost 1 base, and 17 bases had no gene match. This CDR3 has 16 residues. CDR1 is SGHDT and CDR2 is YYEEEE in the germline V gene. CDR3 sequence: CASSLPGIRAGVVEYF. CDR3 coding DNA: TGTGCCAGCAGCTTGCCGGGGATCCGAGCGGGAGTGGTTGAGTATTTT. Full variable domain (remainder filled in from reference TRBV5-6 and TRBJ2-3): DAGVTQSPTHLIKTRGQQVTLRCSPKSGHDTVSWYQQALGQGPQFIFQYYEEEERQRGNFPDRFSGHQFPNYSSELNVNALLLGDSALYLCASSLPGIRAGVVEYFGPGTRLTVL.

The rearrangement joins TRBV5-1 to TRBJ1-1, with D unclear. Germline V gene data show CDR1 as SGHRS and CDR2 as YFSETQ. The V end lost 4 bases, the J end lost 0 bases, and 10 bases lay between the germline ends. The CDR3 covers 14 residues. The CDR3, as DNA: TGCGCCAGCAGCACGGGAACAGTGAACACTGAAGCTTTCTTT. Translated: CASSTGTVNTEAFF.

The chain joins TRBV6-1 to TRBJ2-3, with 7 bases lining up with TRBD1. V gave up 3 bases and J gave up 2 bases; unmatched junction bases: 8. Germline lookup yields CDR1 MNHNS and CDR2 SASEGT. CDR3 length: 16 amino acids. The CDR3 nucleotides are TGTGCCAGCAGTGAGTACAGGGGCGAGGCCACAGATACGCAGTATTTT. Translated, it gives CASSEYRGEATDTQYF.

This chain uses TRBV9 with TRBJ2-5, with no clear D. V was shortened by 0 bases and J by 4 bases, with 7 bases between the two germline ends. From germline, CDR1 is SGDLS and CDR2 YYNGEE. The CDR3 is 13 residues long. The CDR3 sequence is CASSVAHSETQYF. The CDR3 DNA reads as TGTGCCAGCAGCGTAGCACATTCAGAGACCCAGTACTTC.

Regarding this clone: Relative to the germline gene, one junction end is altered; a read error may explain this. V and J are TRBV5-1 and TRBJ2-5, with D possibly matching TRBD2 (5 bases). This CDR3 comprises 13 residues. Looked up from germline, CDR1 is SGHRS and CDR2 is YFSETQ. The CDR3 spells CAGRGGYQETQYF. In DNA form, the CDR3 reads TGCGCCGGCAGAGGAGGCTACCAAGAGACCCAGTACTTC.

The chain has TRBV11-3 and TRBJ1-2, with D possibly matching TRBD1 (5 bases). From germline, CDR1 is SGHNT and CDR2 YENEEA. This CDR3 has 16 amino acids. Trimming cost V 5 bases and J 2 bases, with 18 bases left between them. CDR3 residues: CASSVTGTKSNYGYTF. CDR3 sequence (DNA): TGTGCCAGCAGCGTCACCGGGACTAAATCAAACTATGGCTACACCTTC. Variable domain in full (rest from reference TRBV11-3 and TRBJ1-2): EAGVVQSPRYKIIEKKQPVAFWCNPISGHNTLYWYLQNLGQGPELLIRYENEEAVDDSQLPKDRFSAERLKGVDSTLKIQPAELGDSAVYLCASSVTGTKSNYGYTFGSGTRLTVV.

The CDR3 nucleotides read TGTGCCAGCAGCTTAAGCTTGATCAATGAGCAGTTCTTC. Protein product: CASSLSLINEQFF. The V and J genes are TRBV7-2 and TRBJ2-1; D gene ambiguous. The CDR3 length is 13 residues. Germline V CDR1 and CDR2: SGHTA, FQGNSA. V dropped 2 bases and J dropped 6 bases, with 8 bases sitting between them.

The chain recombines TRBV7-6 with TRBJ1-4; 7 bases agree with TRBD1. Trimming took 5 bases from V and 8 from J; bases not matched to a gene: 11. CDR1 and CDR2 from the germline V gene are SGHVS and FNYEAQ. The CDR3 is made up of 15 amino acids. The CDR3 protein is CASSPQGEFGEKLFF. CDR3 DNA sequence: TGTGCCAGCAGCCCCCAGGGGGAATTTGGGGAAAAACTGTTTTTT.

V and J are TRBV2 and TRBJ1-2, with D uncertain. V was cut by 9 bases and J by 2 bases, with 13 bases left in between. The CDR3 loop spans 13 amino acids. CDR1 is SNHLY and CDR2 is FYNNEI in the germline V gene. The CDR3 reads CARPGPFNYGYTF. The CDR3 DNA reads as TGTGCCAGACCAGGCCCATTCAACTATGGCTACACCTTC.

This chain uses TRBV5-1 with TRBJ2-1, with 9 bases matching TRBD2. This CDR3 comprises 14 residues. The V gene end was trimmed by 2 bases and the J gene end by 5 bases; junction bases not matched to a gene: 2. Germline CDR1 and CDR2: SGHRS and YFSETQ. CDR3 sequence (DNA): TGCGCCAGCAGCTTTAGCGGGAGAGACAATGAGCAGTTCTTC. Protein: CASSFSGRDNEQFF.

The chain combines TRBV6-5 with TRBJ2-1, with D perhaps matching TRBD1 (6 bases). Germline CDR1 is MNHEY and CDR2 is SVGAGI. This CDR3 contains 14 residues. Trimming shortened V by 5 bases and J by 8 bases, and 16 bases separated the two germline ends. The DNA for the CDR3 is TGTGCCAGCAGTAGTACCGGGACACAAGATGAGCAGTTCTTC. The encoded protein is CASSSTGTQDEQFF.

The gene calls are TRBV4-1 and TRBJ1-3, with unresolved D. Germline V gene sequence: CDR1 MGHRA, CDR2 YSYEKL. V was shortened by 1 base and J by 2 bases, with 9 bases between the two germline ends. This CDR3 is 15 amino acids long. DNA for the CDR3: TGCGCCAGCAGCCAAGTTTTCGGGACTGGAAACACCATATATTTT. This encodes CASSQVFGTGNTIYF.

The chain links TRBV2 to TRBJ2-1; a possible D gene is TRBD2 (5 bases). V lost 4 bases and J 12 bases, leaving 7 bases between the germline ends. The CDR3 spans 10 residues. The germline V gene encodes CDR1 SNHLY and CDR2 FYNNEI. The CDR3 sequence: CASSVGRQFF. The CDR3 DNA reads TGTGCCAGCAGTGTGGGGAGGCAGTTCTTC. Using reference TRBV2 and TRBJ2-1 for the parts outside the CDR3, the full variable domain is EPEVTQTPSHQVTQMGQEVILRCVPISNHLYFYWYRQILGQKVEFLVSFYNNEISEKSEIFDDQFSVERPDGSNFTLKIRSTKLEDSAMYFCASSVGRQFFGPGTRLTVL.

This sequence joins TRBV28 and TRBJ1-2; unclear D gene. The CDR3 is 13 residues long. Trimming removed 4 bases from V and 3 bases from J, with 9 bases in between. Germline CDR1 is MDHEN and CDR2 is SYDVKM. The CDR3 here is CASSSSPDYGYTF. CDR3 nucleotide sequence: TGTGCCAGCAGTTCTTCCCCGGACTATGGCTACACCTTC.

The chain uses TRBV19 and TRBJ2-5; D remains unclear. V was cut by 3 bases and J by 1 base, with 12 bases left in between. Looked up from germline, CDR1 is LNHDA and CDR2 is SQIVND (reference sequence). The CDR3 covers 15 residues. DNA of the CDR3: TGTGCCAGTAGTATTTTTCCGGGTTTCCAAGAGACCCAGTACTTC. Its protein product is CASSIFPGFQETQYF.

The DNA for the CDR3 is TGTGCCATCAGGGGGAGGGAGGGCCGACCGGGGTCCTACAATGAGCAGTTCTTC. Encoded protein: CAIRGREGRPGSYNEQFF. V and J are TRBV10-3 and TRBJ2-1; TRBD2 matches 7 bases. This CDR3 is 18 amino acids long. The V gene's germline CDR1 is ENHRY and CDR2 SYGVKD. J gave up 1 base and V 6 bases, and 15 bases lay outside the gene matches.

The chain carries TRBV28 and TRBJ2-7; D might be TRBD2 (5 bases). The CDR3 extends over 15 amino acids. The germline gives CDR1 MDHEN, CDR2 SYDVKM. V lost 5 bases and J 3 bases, leaving 17 bases between the germline ends. CDR3 sequence (DNA): TGTGCCAGCAGTCCAGGAGGCGGACTTTACTACGAGCAGTACTTC. Amino acids: CASSPGGGLYYEQYF.

V gene TRBV5-6 combines with J gene TRBJ2-5; tentative D call: TRBD2 (5 bases). The CDR3 runs 14 residues. Trimming took 6 bases from V and 5 from J, leaving 17 bases between them. CDR1 SGHDT and CDR2 YYEEEE come from the germline V gene. DNA of the CDR3: TGTGCCAGCACCGTGAGGGCCGTATGGGAGACCCAGTACTTC. It specifies CASTVRAVWETQYF.

The J gene is TRBJ2-7, the V gene TRBV7-9; 8 bases line up with TRBD1. This CDR3 region has 14 residues. The ends lost 5 bases at V and 2 bases at J; junction bases unmatched: 5. Per germline, CDR1 SEHNR and CDR2 FQNEAQ (reference sequence). The CDR3 is CASSLGTGPYEQYF. CDR3 sequence (DNA): TGTGCCAGCAGCCTAGGGACAGGCCCCTACGAGCAGTACTTC.

The CDR3 DNA sequence: TGTGCCAGCAGCGTAGGGACTAGCGGGAGGTTCACAGATACGCAGTATTTT. Translation: CASSVGTSGRFTDTQYF. The chain joins TRBV5-4 to TRBJ2-3; 15 nucleotides agree with TRBD2. CDR1 is SGHNT and CDR2 is YYREEE in the germline V gene (reference sequence). V shed 4 bases, J shed 2 bases, and the junction held 5 bases outside the gene matches. CDR3 length: 17 amino acids. Drawing the rest from reference TRBV5-4 and TRBJ2-3, the complete variable domain is ETGVTQSPTHLIKTRGQQVTLRCSSQSGHNTVSWYQQALGQGPQFIFQYYREEENGRGNFPPRFSGLQFPNYSSELNVNALELDDSALYLCASSVGTSGRFTDTQYFGPGTRLTVL.